These 9 T cell receptor beta chains share one sample of origin, sequenced in a study of cytomegalovirus exposure and HLA in healthy donors. Researchers ran the PCR with 60 Vbeta and 13 Jbeta primers. The protocol was immunoSEQ multiplex PCR, while the TCRdb copy is restricted to in-frame clones and leaves out a portion. In the table there are about 90,000 clones, about two thirds of which are singletons. The sequenced sample consisted of PBMCs. These receptors all stem from a woman between 50 and 59 years old in good health and CMV-seropositive.

J is TRBJ2-2 and V is TRBV5-6; D call uncertain. The CDR3 is 12 residues long. The germline V and J ends were trimmed by 4 bases and 8 bases, with 9 bases remaining between them. Germline V gives CDR1 SGHDT, CDR2 YYEEEE. The CDR3 DNA sequence: TGTGCCAGCAGCCAGTACCAAGGGGAGCTGTTTTTT. This sequence encodes CASSQYQGELFF.

In this sample, this clone turned up a few times. This chain connects TRBV5-4 to TRBJ2-6; 7 bases are shared with TRBD1. Germline CDR1 SGHNT, CDR2 YYREEE (reference sequence). This CDR3 region has 15 residues. Trimming cost V 4 bases and J 2 bases; bases outside gene matches: 3. CDR3 DNA: TGTGCCAGCAGCCCCCAGGGGGCTGGGGCCAACGTCCTGACTTTC. As protein: CASSPQGAGANVLTF.

The chain couples TRBV6-6 to TRBJ1-5; 7 bases line up with TRBD1. The CDR3 is 15 residues long. Germline lookup yields CDR1 MNHNY and CDR2 SVGAGI (reference sequence). Trimming at V came to 4 bases and at J to 2 bases, leaving 5 bases not matched to a gene. CDR3 in DNA: TGTGCCAGCAGTTTGGTGGGGACAGGCAATCAGCCCCAGCATTTT. Protein: CASSLVGTGNQPQHF.

This clone appeared a few times. The chain recombines TRBV4-2 with TRBJ2-3; 10 bases are shared with TRBD2. Looked up from germline, CDR1 is LGHNA and CDR2 is YNFKEQ. V dropped 4 bases and J dropped 3; count of bases not matched to a gene: 4. This CDR3 spans 15 amino acids. CDR3 sequence reads: CASSPGTSVTDTQYF. The CDR3 DNA is TGTGCCAGCAGCCCCGGGACTAGCGTAACAGATACGCAGTATTTT.

This clone was seen a handful of times. The gene calls are TRBV7-9 and TRBJ2-7; 11 bases match TRBD2. Germline V CDR1 and CDR2: SEHNR, FQNEAQ (reference sequence). With V trimmed by 0 bases and J by 3 bases, 4 bases remained unmatched. CDR3 size: 16 residues. The CDR3 region is CASSLALAGEYYEQYF. CDR3 nucleotides: TGTGCCAGCAGCTTAGCACTAGCGGGGGAGTACTACGAGCAGTACTTC.

The V call is TRBV6-6, the J call TRBJ2-7; tentatively, D is TRBD2 (7 bases). Deletions cut 6 bases from V and 7 bases from J, with 19 bases between. Germline CDR1 is MNHNY and CDR2 is SVGAGI (reference sequence). The CDR3 contains 14 residues. The DNA of the CDR3 is TGTGCCAGCAGCGAAAACAGGGAGGGCTCTGAGCAGTACTTC. Translation: CASSENREGSEQYF.

The gene calls are TRBV19 and TRBJ1-5; D gene unclear. There are 13 residues in the CDR3. V lost 5 bases to trimming and J lost 5 bases, with 10 bases between them. Germline V gene data show CDR1 as LNHDA and CDR2 as SQIVND (reference sequence). As DNA, the CDR3 is TGTGCCAGTAGTCCTCCCCCAGATCAGCCCCAGCATTTT. This sequence encodes CASSPPPDQPQHF. Using reference TRBV19 and TRBJ1-5 for the parts outside the CDR3, the full variable domain is DGGITQSPKYLFRKEGQNVTLSCEQNLNHDAMYWYRQDPGQGLRLIYYSQIVNDFQKGDIAEGYSVSREKKESFPLTVTSAQKNPTAFYLCASSPPPDQPQHFGDGTRLSIL.

V usage is TRBV18 and J usage is TRBJ1-3, with a tentative D call TRBD1 (6 bases). V was cut by 5 bases and J by 4 bases, with 15 bases left in between. Germline V gene sequence: CDR1 KGHSH, CDR2 LQKENI. The CDR3 is 15 amino acids. CDR3 nucleotide sequence: TGTGCCAGCTCAACCACAGGGATACAAGGAAACACCATATATTTT. Protein product: CASSTTGIQGNTIYF.

With respect to this clone: At one end the junction does not follow the germline gene, possibly because of a read error. J is TRBJ2-1 and V is TRBV7-6; D perhaps matches TRBD2 (6 bases). Germline V gives CDR1 SGHVS, CDR2 FNYEAQ. This CDR3 comprises 16 residues. CDR3 amino acids: CASSFLSGTSNNEQFF. The CDR3, as DNA: TGTGCCAGCAGCTTCCTTAGCGGAACCTCCAACAATGAGCAGTTCTTC.